What follows are 15 T cell receptor beta chains derived from one specimen sequenced in a study of shared clonotypes between healthy human individuals. The repertoire was sequenced with immunoSEQ multiplex PCR; TCRdb's copy has only in-frame clones and lacks some. Of more than 550,000 clones in the sample, roughly 88% are singletons; the top ten hold 34%. Sequenced material: memory CD8+ T cells from PBMCs. Subset meaning: CD45RO+ cells pooled with CCR7-negative TemRA cells. These receptors came from a young man in good health. Some clones in this sample may be carry-over from other donors' samples.

This sequence joins TRBV19 and TRBJ2-3; perhaps TRBD2 as D (6 bases). The germline gives CDR1 LNHDA, CDR2 SQIVND (reference sequence). Trimming took off 2 bases at V and 0 bases at J, with 15 bases between the two ends. CDR3 length: 17 amino acids. CDR3 DNA: TGTGCCAGTAGTATACCCCTGGAGGGTACTAGCACAGATACGCAGTATTTT. Translation gives CASSIPLEGTSTDTQYF.

This clone occurred once. CDR3 amino acids: CASSYNYNEQFF. The CDR3 bases are TGTGCCAGCAGTTATAATTACAATGAGCAGTTCTTC. The chain links TRBV27 to TRBJ2-1; D unclear. The CDR3 covers 12 residues. In germline, CDR1 is MNHEY, CDR2 SMNVEV (reference sequence). Deletions cut 4 bases from V and 4 bases from J, with 5 bases between.

The chain carries TRBV18 and TRBJ2-7, with 9 bases fitting TRBD1. The V gene's germline CDR1 is KGHSH and CDR2 LQKENI. There are 18 residues in the CDR3. V lost 2 bases and J lost 2; bases outside the gene matches: 13. The CDR3 bases are TGTGCCAGCTCACCAGTTGGAGGTACCGGGACAGGGCCCTACGAGCAGTACTTC. Amino acids: CASSPVGGTGTGPYEQYF. The whole variable domain, remainder taken from reference TRBV18 and TRBJ2-7, is NAGVMQNPRHLVRRRGQEARLRCSPMKGHSHVYWYRQLPEEGLKFMVYLQKENIIDESGMPKERFSAEFPKEGPSILRIQQVVRGDSAAYFCASSPVGGTGTGPYEQYFGPGTRLTVT.

This clone showed up just once. A read error is likely here: a far larger clone is one base away. The same CDR3 also results from other DNA sequences found in this sample. This chain uses TRBV2 with TRBJ2-7; maybe TRBD1 (6 bases). In germline, CDR1 is SNHLY, CDR2 FYNNEI. There are 13 residues in the CDR3. V was pared by 5 bases and J by 4 bases, with 12 bases between. In DNA, the CDR3 is TGTGCCAGCAGTAGGACAGTTTATTACGAGCAGTACTTC. The encoded protein is CASSRTVYYEQYF.

This chain joins TRBV9 and TRBJ1-1; no definite D call. This CDR3 is built from 15 residues. Trimming took off 4 bases at V and 0 bases at J, with 13 bases between the two ends. CDR1 SGDLS and CDR2 YYNGEE come from the germline V gene. The CDR3 DNA reads as TGTGCCAGCAGCCCCCGTCTGGTGATGAACACTGAAGCTTTCTTT. Protein: CASSPRLVMNTEAFF.

This chain connects TRBV28 to TRBJ2-3; maybe TRBD1 (7 bases). CDR1 and CDR2 from the germline V gene are MDHEN and SYDVKM. The CDR3 length is 15 residues. Trimming cost V 6 bases and J 0 bases, with 13 bases left between them. In DNA, the CDR3 is TGTGCCAGCAGCTTCAGGGGGGCTAGCACAGATACGCAGTATTTT. Its protein product is CASSFRGASTDTQYF. The variable domain in full, completed from reference TRBV28 and TRBJ2-3, reads DVKVTQSSRYLVKRTGEKVFLECVQDMDHENMFWYRQDPGLGLRLIYFSYDVKMKEKGDIPEGYSVSREKKERFSLILESASTNQTSMYLCASSFRGASTDTQYFGPGTRLTVL.

The genes are TRBV7-2 and TRBJ2-1, with D maybe TRBD2 (5 bases). The CDR3 is made up of 14 amino acids. Trimming pared 5 bases from V and 8 bases from J, leaving 16 bases between. Germline CDR1 and CDR2: SGHTA and FQGNSA. The CDR3 spells CASSPGSLRHEQFF. CDR3 DNA sequence: TGTGCCAGCAGCCCGGGATCCCTTAGGCATGAGCAGTTCTTC.

The gene calls are TRBV28 and TRBJ2-1, with 7 bases aligning to TRBD1. V lost 6 bases and J lost 7; bases outside the gene matches: 6. The CDR3 length is 13 residues. CDR1 is MDHEN and CDR2 is SYDVKM in the germline V gene. CDR3 coding DNA: TGTGCCAGCAGGACACAGGGGTGGAATGAGCAGTTCTTC. Amino acids: CASRTQGWNEQFF.

The chain has TRBV7-8 and TRBJ2-1, with 8 bases identical to TRBD1. CDR1 SGHVS and CDR2 FQNEAQ come from the germline V gene. CDR3 size: 16 residues. The trim removed 1 base at V and 1 base at J, leaving 3 bases unmatched. The CDR3 region is CASSLVDRGSYNEQFF. Written as DNA, the CDR3 is TGTGCCAGCAGCTTAGTAGACAGGGGATCCTACAATGAGCAGTTCTTC.

The V call is TRBV5-4, the J call TRBJ1-6; 9 bases line up with TRBD1. Germline lookup yields CDR1 SGHNT and CDR2 YYREEE (reference sequence). The CDR3 extends over 16 amino acids. Unmatched junction bases numbered 8, after V lost 4 bases and J lost 6 bases. CDR3 in DNA: TGTGCCAGCAGCGTTCCGGGACAGGGACGTAATTCACCCCTCCACTTT. It yields the protein CASSVPGQGRNSPLHF.

CDR3 protein: CASSAGGTGGTEAFF. The CDR3 coding sequence is TGTGCCAGCAGCGCGGGGGGAACTGGGGGCACTGAAGCTTTCTTT. V is TRBV9 and J is TRBJ1-1, with a tentative D call TRBD1 (5 bases). CDR3 length equals 15 residues. Trimming cost V 3 bases and J 4 bases, with 16 bases left between them. Germline V lookup: CDR1 SGDLS, CDR2 YYNGEE.

This chain links TRBV7-3 with TRBJ2-1; 8 bases map to TRBD2. The germline CDR1 and CDR2 sequences are SGHTA and FQGTGA. This CDR3 has 15 amino acids. The junction had 8 bases not matched to a gene; V was cut back by 3 bases and J by 7 bases. The CDR3 coding sequence is TGTGCCAGCAGCTTGAGCAGCGGGAGTGAGAATGAGCAGTTCTTC. It codes for CASSLSSGSENEQFF.

The chain is built from TRBV6-5 and TRBJ2-2; D is undetermined. The germline V gene has CDR1 MNHEY and CDR2 SVGAGI. The CDR3 is made up of 15 amino acids. With 0 bases removed from V and 7 bases from J, the gap between germline ends came to 12 bases. The CDR3, as DNA: TGTGCCAGCAGTTACTCTGGTAGCCGCGGCGGGGAGCTGTTTTTT. Amino acid sequence: CASSYSGSRGGELFF.

This chain links TRBV9 with TRBJ2-5; 15 bases map to TRBD2. J gave up 4 bases and V 4 bases, and 11 bases lay outside the gene matches. Looked up from germline, CDR1 is SGDLS and CDR2 is YYNGEE. This CDR3 region has 18 residues. CDR3 bases: TGTGCCAGCAGCCCCCCCGGACTAGCGGGAGGGCTGGTAGAGACCCAGTACTTC. It codes for CASSPPGLAGGLVETQYF. Full variable domain (missing parts from reference TRBV9 and TRBJ2-5): DSGVTQTPKHLITATGQRVTLRCSPRSGDLSVYWYQQSLDQGLQFLIQYYNGEERAKGNILERFSAQQFPDLHSELNLSSLELGDSALYFCASSPPGLAGGLVETQYFGPGTRLLVL.

The gene calls are TRBV13 and TRBJ2-1; D remains ambiguous. Trimming shortened V by 4 bases and J by 7 bases, and 14 bases separated the two germline ends. Germline V lookup: CDR1 PRHDT, CDR2 FYEKMQ (reference sequence). The CDR3 extends over 14 amino acids. The CDR3 nucleotides read TGTGCCAGCAGCTCCTGGACGGATCGTAATGAGCAGTTCTTC. Protein sequence: CASSSWTDRNEQFF.